The next 14 T cell receptor beta chains were all read from a single sample in a study of blood T cell repertoires in COVID-19. This table comes from immunoSEQ multiplex PCR, and its TCRdb copy is limited to in-frame clones, with some not included. The data contain 140,000 or so clones, about 88% of them singletons. Source material: peripheral blood. The receptor set was obtained from a human donor with acute or convalescent COVID-19. The donor label of this sample is uncertain.

The chain recombines TRBV28 with TRBJ1-2; no clear D gene. Looked up from germline, CDR1 is MDHEN and CDR2 is SYDVKM. This CDR3 region has 13 residues. Trimming took 5 bases from V and 6 from J, leaving 13 bases between them. The CDR3 is CASSRQIWDGYTF. The CDR3 DNA sequence: TGTGCCAGCAGTAGACAAATTTGGGATGGCTACACCTTC.

This chain links TRBV5-3 with TRBJ2-5; 7 nucleotides match TRBD1. TRBV5-3 is reported as an ORF; its role is uncertain. Trimming cost V 2 bases and J 1 base; bases outside gene matches: 5. There are 15 residues in the CDR3. The CDR3 nucleotides are TGTGCCAGAAGCTTCAGGGGGACCCTCCAAGAGACCCAGTACTTC. Translated, it gives CARSFRGTLQETQYF.

CDR3 region: CASSPTLGPGGRDTEAFF. CDR3 in DNA: TGTGCCAGCAGCCCTACATTGGGCCCTGGGGGCAGGGACACTGAAGCTTTCTTT. This chain uses TRBV7-9 with TRBJ1-1; weak D call: TRBD1 (6 bases). Trimming took 5 bases from V and 3 from J, leaving 25 bases between them. Germline assignment: CDR1 SEHNR and CDR2 FQNEAQ (reference sequence). CDR3 length: 18 amino acids.

The gene calls are TRBV7-8 and TRBJ2-3; possible D gene TRBD1, 5 bases. This CDR3 has 15 amino acids. Germline V gene data show CDR1 as SGHVS and CDR2 as FQNEAQ. V gave up 3 bases and J gave up 4 bases, with 14 bases separating them. CDR3 amino acids: CASSLEWGRADTQYF. As DNA, the CDR3 is TGTGCCAGCAGCTTGGAATGGGGCAGGGCAGATACGCAGTATTTT.

The V and J genes are TRBV7-2 and TRBJ1-1; 7 nucleotides match TRBD1. The CDR3 is made up of 14 amino acids. The germline V gene has CDR1 SGHTA and CDR2 FQGNSA. The trim removed 5 bases at V and 1 base at J, leaving 4 bases unmatched. In DNA form, the CDR3 reads TGTGCCAGCAGCCACGGACAGGCGAACACTGAAGCTTTCTTT. Its protein product is CASSHGQANTEAFF. Filled out from reference TRBV7-2 and TRBJ1-1, the complete variable domain reads GAGVSQSPSNKVTEKGKDVELRCDPISGHTALYWYRQSLGQGLEFLIYFQGNSAPDKSGLPSDRFSAERTGGSVSTLTIQRTQQEDSAVYLCASSHGQANTEAFFGQGTRLTVV.

The chain has TRBV20-1 and TRBJ2-1, with D unclear. The V gene's germline CDR1 is DFQATT and CDR2 SNEGSKA (reference sequence). V was shortened by 3 bases and J by 5 bases, with 8 bases between the two germline ends. The CDR3 spans 12 residues. Here the CDR3 reads CSASGLHNEQFF. As DNA, the CDR3 is TGCAGTGCTAGTGGGCTTCACAATGAGCAGTTCTTC.

V usage is TRBV7-8 and J usage is TRBJ1-4; TRBD1 agrees at 11 bases. Unmatched junction bases numbered 6, after V lost 4 bases and J lost 8 bases. Germline lookup yields CDR1 SGHVS and CDR2 FQNEAQ. The CDR3 totals 15 residues. DNA for the CDR3: TGTGCCAGCAGCTCCAGGACAGGGGGCCCGGAAAAACTGTTTTTT. It specifies CASSSRTGGPEKLFF.

A single count supports this clone. This chain joins TRBV30 and TRBJ2-1; TRBD2 matches at 10 bases. From germline, CDR1 is GTSNPN and CDR2 SVGIG (reference sequence). The J segment lost 8 bases and the V segment lost 4 bases, leaving 8 bases of the junction unmatched. The CDR3 extends over 14 amino acids. CDR3 DNA: TGTGCCTGGAAGCCTAGCGGGGGTCTTTATGAGCAGTTCTTC. Its protein is CAWKPSGGLYEQFF.

The chain combines TRBV5-1 with TRBJ1-1; unclear D gene. The CDR3 covers 13 residues. The ends were cut back, 3 bases at V and 1 base at J, with 7 bases in the middle. CDR1 and CDR2 from the germline V gene are SGHRS and YFSETQ. The CDR3 DNA reads TGCGCCAGCAGCTCAGTATGGAACACTGAAGCTTTCTTT. Translated, it gives CASSSVWNTEAFF. Variable domain in full (rest from reference TRBV5-1 and TRBJ1-1): KAGVTQTPRYLIKTRGQQVTLSCSPISGHRSVSWYQQTPGQGLQFLFEYFSETQRNKGNFPGRFSGRQFSNSRSEMNVSTLELGDSALYLCASSSVWNTEAFFGQGTRLTVV.

This chain uses TRBV6-6 with TRBJ1-2, with TRBD1 as a possible D gene (5 bases). Trimming stripped 2 bases from V and 3 bases from J, with 16 bases between. The CDR3 is 16 residues long. Germline V lookup: CDR1 MNHNY, CDR2 SVGAGI (reference sequence). The CDR3 region has the DNA TGTGCCAGCAGTTACGACTTGGCCGGGGACTACTATGGCTACACCTTC. Translation: CASSYDLAGDYYGYTF.

This clone was observed at least ten times. The chain has TRBV29-1 and TRBJ1-5, with D possibly TRBD1 on 6 matching bases. This CDR3 has 13 amino acids. Trimming shortened V by 6 bases and J by 5 bases, and 14 bases separated the two germline ends. CDR1 is SQVTM and CDR2 is ANQGSEA in the germline V gene. The DNA for the CDR3 is TGCAGCGTGGCGGGGGCGGGAGATCAGCCCCAGCATTTT. Its translation is CSVAGAGDQPQHF.

This chain links TRBV29-1 with TRBJ1-1; tentatively, D is TRBD1 (6 bases). Germline V lookup: CDR1 SQVTM, CDR2 ANQGSEA. The CDR3 is 13 amino acids. V was trimmed by 4 bases and J by 10 bases, leaving 19 bases between them. CDR3 in amino acids: CSVVGLTGTRAFF. The CDR3 DNA reads TGCAGCGTTGTAGGCTTGACAGGTACTCGAGCTTTCTTT.

The chain links TRBV30 to TRBJ2-1, with TRBD2 as a possible D gene (6 bases). Per the germline V gene, CDR1 is GTSNPN and CDR2 is SVGIG (reference sequence). The CDR3 extends over 14 amino acids. The V end lost 6 bases, the J end lost 1 base, and 13 bases lay between the germline ends. DNA of the CDR3: TGTGCCTGTACGACTAGGGGATCCTACAATGAGCAGTTCTTC. It translates to CACTTRGSYNEQFF.

The chain joins TRBV27 to TRBJ2-7, with D hard to call. Germline V CDR1 and CDR2: MNHEY, SMNVEV (reference sequence). There are 12 residues in the CDR3. V was cut by 6 bases and J by 4 bases, with 10 bases left in between. CDR3 sequence reads: CASSPTEYEQYV. DNA of the CDR3: TGTGCCAGCAGCCCGACGGAGTACGAGCAGTACGTC.